These 6 T cell receptor beta chains share one sample of origin, sequenced in a study of blood T cell repertoires in COVID-19. Clones were sequenced by immunoSEQ multiplex PCR, and TCRdb holds only the in-frame ones, with some missing. This sample carries 95,000 to 150,000 clones, 70% to 85% of them seen once, and the ten largest clones take 3.5% to 5.5%. Input material: peripheral blood. The receptor set was obtained from a woman in her sixties or seventies with acute or convalescent COVID-19.

V gene TRBV27 combines with J gene TRBJ2-7; 8 nucleotides match TRBD2. The CDR3 extends over 14 amino acids. J lost 4 bases, V lost 5 bases, and 7 bases had no gene match. Germline V gene sequence: CDR1 MNHEY, CDR2 SMNVEV (reference sequence). The CDR3 sequence: CASSRSGGGYEQYF. As DNA, the CDR3 is TGTGCCAGCAGTCGGTCGGGGGGGGGTTACGAGCAGTACTTC.

This sequence joins TRBV5-5 and TRBJ2-2; D unresolved. This CDR3 spans 16 amino acids. Between the trimmed V and J ends, which lost 0 bases and 0 bases, there was a span of 9 bases. CDR1 is SGHKS, CDR2 YYEKEE, per germline (reference sequence). The CDR3 DNA reads as TGTGCCAGCAGCTTGGGATGGCCGTCGAACACCGGGGAGCTGTTTTTT. Amino acid sequence: CASSLGWPSNTGELFF.

The rearrangement links TRBV6-2 or TRBV6-3 to TRBJ2-7; 11 bases line up with TRBD1. The trim removed 5 bases at V and 3 bases at J, leaving 9 bases unmatched. CDR1 is MNHEY, CDR2 SVGEGT, per germline. The CDR3 spans 16 residues. The CDR3 region has the DNA TGTGCCAGCAGTCCCGGGACAGGGGGGACCCTCTACGAGCAGTACGTC. Protein product: CASSPGTGGTLYEQYV.

The J gene is TRBJ1-1, the V gene TRBV7-3, with no clear D. Germline CDR1 SGHTA, CDR2 FQGTGA. V was clipped by 5 bases and J by 1 base, with 11 bases between them. The CDR3 is made up of 14 amino acids. The CDR3 here is CASSPSSKNTEAFF. The CDR3 DNA is TGTGCCAGCAGCCCTAGCAGTAAGAACACTGAAGCTTTCTTT.

This chain joins TRBV5-1 and TRBJ2-2, with TRBD1 identical over 9 bases. V gave up 5 bases and J gave up 5 bases; unmatched junction bases: 13. Per the germline V gene, CDR1 is SGHRS and CDR2 is YFSETQ. The CDR3 sequence is 17 residues long. The CDR3 sequence: CASRSSTGGFGTGELFF. In DNA, the CDR3 is TGCGCCAGCAGAAGCTCTACAGGGGGCTTTGGGACCGGGGAGCTGTTTTTT.

The chain has TRBV5-4 and TRBJ2-6, with D tentatively TRBD1 (5 bases). CDR1 SGHNT and CDR2 YYREEE come from the germline V gene (reference sequence). The V end lost 3 bases, the J end lost 4 bases, and 11 bases lay between the germline ends. The CDR3 extends over 15 amino acids. CDR3 residues: CASSSAGSGANVLTF. Written as DNA, the CDR3 is TGTGCCAGCAGCTCAGCAGGGTCCGGGGCCAACGTCCTGACTTTC.